This T cell receptor beta chain was retrieved from a study of long-term antiretroviral therapy in people with HIV. Researchers report immunoSEQ v3.0 was run at survey level. Clones were read by immunoSEQ multiplex PCR, and TCRdb kept only the in-frame ones, dropping some. The sample lists about 18,000 clones, 70% to 90% occurring once. V shed 6 bases and J shed 3 bases, with 15 bases lying between them. The CDR3 runs to 15 residues. In germline, CDR1 is MNHNY, CDR2 SVGAGI (reference sequence). The chain is built from TRBV6-6 and TRBJ1-3; D is ambiguous. The sequenced sample was unsorted PBMCs, obtained 0.6 years after starting antiretroviral therapy. This TCR derives from a woman aged 18-29 years with HIV. This CDR3 reads CASRPLDGFGNTIYF. CDR3 coding DNA: TGTGCCAGCAGGCCGCTCGACGGATTTGGAAACACCATATATTTT.